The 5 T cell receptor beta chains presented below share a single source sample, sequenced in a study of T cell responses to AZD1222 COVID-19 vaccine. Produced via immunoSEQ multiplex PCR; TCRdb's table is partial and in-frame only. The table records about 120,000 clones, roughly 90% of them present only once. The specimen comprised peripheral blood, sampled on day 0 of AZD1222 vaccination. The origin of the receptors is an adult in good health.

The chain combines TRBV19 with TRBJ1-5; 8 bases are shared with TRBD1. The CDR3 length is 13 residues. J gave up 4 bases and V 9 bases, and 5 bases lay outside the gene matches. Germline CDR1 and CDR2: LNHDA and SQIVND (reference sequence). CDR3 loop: CASSTGGNQPQHF. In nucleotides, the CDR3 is TGTGCCAGCAGCACAGGGGGAAATCAGCCCCAGCATTTT.

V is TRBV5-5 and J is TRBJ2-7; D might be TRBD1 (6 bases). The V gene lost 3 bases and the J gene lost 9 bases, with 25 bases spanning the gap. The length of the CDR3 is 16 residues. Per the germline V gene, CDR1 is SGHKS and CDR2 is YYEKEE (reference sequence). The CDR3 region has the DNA TGTGCCAGCAGCTCGATAGCAGCCGGGATACTCAGGGGGCAGTACTTC. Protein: CASSSIAAGILRGQYF.

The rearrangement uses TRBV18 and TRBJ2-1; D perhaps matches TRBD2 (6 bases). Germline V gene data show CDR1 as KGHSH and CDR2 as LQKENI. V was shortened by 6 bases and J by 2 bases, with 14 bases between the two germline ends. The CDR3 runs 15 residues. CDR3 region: CASSAGSSAYNEQFF. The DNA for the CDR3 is TGTGCCAGCTCGGCGGGATCAAGTGCCTACAATGAGCAGTTCTTC.

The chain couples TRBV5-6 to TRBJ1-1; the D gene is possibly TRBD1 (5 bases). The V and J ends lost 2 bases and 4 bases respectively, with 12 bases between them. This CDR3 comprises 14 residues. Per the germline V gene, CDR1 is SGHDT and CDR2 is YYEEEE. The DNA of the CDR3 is TGTGCCAGCAGCTTCGGCGACAGAGGCACTGAAGCTTTCTTT. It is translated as CASSFGDRGTEAFF.

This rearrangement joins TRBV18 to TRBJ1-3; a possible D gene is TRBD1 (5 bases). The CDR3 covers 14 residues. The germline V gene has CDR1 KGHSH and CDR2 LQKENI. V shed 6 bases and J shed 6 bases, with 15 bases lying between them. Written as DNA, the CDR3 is TGTGCCAGCTCGCCGGGACTATCCGAAAACACCATATATTTT. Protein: CASSPGLSENTIYF.